The 32 T cell receptor beta chains listed next were all sequenced from one sample in a study of Graves' ophthalmopathy and Graves' hyperthyroidism. TCR beta CDR3 regions were amplified from RNA transcripts. A first-round RT-PCR used HTBI primers, followed by a second-round multiplex PCR. In TCRdb, the multiplex PCR reads were re-called with MiXCR into one record per CDR3 protein. The sample carries 40,000 to 45,000 distinct CDR3 sequences, 52% recorded once. Input material: peripheral blood. These receptors were obtained from an adult man with Graves' ophthalmopathy.

This clonotype ranks as medium-sized. The chain employs TRBV24-1 and TRBJ2-1, with 9 bases lining up with TRBD1. CDR3 size: 15 residues. The germline gives CDR1 KGHDR, CDR2 SFDVKD. V dropped 5 bases and J dropped 5; count of bases not matched to a gene: 6. This chain's CDR3 is CATSARGQGHNEQFF. Here the CDR3 DNA reads TGTGCCACCAGTGCTAGGGGACAGGGCCACAATGAGCAGTTCTTC.

This clonotype has just one count. The gene calls are TRBV20-1 and TRBJ2-7, with D unclear. The germline gives CDR1 DFQATT, CDR2 SNEGSKA (reference sequence). This CDR3 region has 11 residues. Between the trimmed V and J ends, which lost 2 bases and 7 bases, there was a span of 9 bases. DNA for the CDR3: TGCAGTGCTAGAAGTTCCGTGGAGCAGTACTTC. It specifies CSARSSVEQYF.

To note about this clonotype: One end of the junction is discordant with germline, which a read error may explain. Here the CDR3 DNA reads TGTGCCAGCAGCCCGGTGCACGGCGCGAACATCGGGGAGCGGTTTTTT. Translated: CASSPVHGANIGERFF. This chain joins TRBV5-4 and TRBJ1-1; D gene ambiguous. The germline gives CDR1 SGHNT, CDR2 YYREEE (reference sequence). The CDR3 spans 16 residues.

The chain joins TRBV7-9 to TRBJ2-3, with 8 bases identical to TRBD1. Trimming cost V 5 bases and J 6 bases; bases outside gene matches: 7. Germline V gene data show CDR1 as SEHNR and CDR2 as FQNEAQ (reference sequence). CDR3 length: 14 amino acids. The CDR3 sequence is CASSIGQGSDTQYF. Written as DNA, the CDR3 is TGTGCCAGCAGCATAGGACAGGGTTCGGATACGCAGTATTTT. The entire variable domain, with the rest obtained from reference TRBV7-9 and TRBJ2-3, is as follows: DTGVSQNPRHKITKRGQNVTFRCDPISEHNRLYWYRQTLGQGPEFLTYFQNEAQLEKSRLLSDRFSAERPKGSFSTLEIQRTEQGDSAMYLCASSIGQGSDTQYFGPGTRLTVL.

The chain uses TRBV20-1 and TRBJ2-7, with a possible D match to TRBD1 (8 bases). Trimming left V 5 bases short and J 4 bases short, with 21 bases between. This CDR3 region has 15 residues. In germline, CDR1 is DFQATT, CDR2 SNEGSKA (reference sequence). CDR3 coding DNA: TGCAGTGCTCCCTCAGGGGAGGGACAGGCTTACGAGCAGTACTTC. This sequence encodes CSAPSGEGQAYEQYF.

As regards this clonotype: Sequence at one end of the junction differs from germline and may be a read error. The gene calls are TRBV5-1 and TRBJ2-7; 7 positions match TRBD1. Germline CDR1 and CDR2: SGHRS and YFSETQ. The CDR3 loop spans 15 amino acids. The CDR3 bases are TGTGCCAGCAGCTTGGTTGGCAGGGGGACCTACGAGCAGTACTTC. Protein sequence: CASSLVGRGTYEQYF.

The rearrangement links TRBV27 to TRBJ2-1; the match to TRBD2 covers 11 bases. Germline trimming cut 5 bases from V and 8 bases from J; bases unmatched to any gene: 14. CDR1 is MNHEY and CDR2 is SMNVEV in the germline V gene (reference sequence). CDR3 length: 17 amino acids. The CDR3 bases are TGTGCCAGCAGTCCTACACGACTAGCGGGGTTTGTCTATGAGCAGTTCTTC. Translation gives CASSPTRLAGFVYEQFF.

This clonotype showed up just a few times. V gene TRBV20-1 combines with J gene TRBJ2-7; D could derive from TRBD1 or TRBD2 (5 bases each). Germline V CDR1 and CDR2: DFQATT, SNEGSKA (reference sequence). The CDR3 contains 12 residues. Trimming took 6 bases from V and 2 from J, leaving 11 bases between them. CDR3 residues: CSAPEGTYEQYF. The CDR3 nucleotides are TGCAGTGCCCCAGAGGGGACCTACGAGCAGTACTTC.

This clonotype was observed at least ten times. The chain recombines TRBV20-1 with TRBJ2-3; D might be TRBD2 (6 bases). This CDR3 region has 14 residues. CDR1 is DFQATT, CDR2 SNEGSKA, per germline (reference sequence). The V gene lost 6 bases and the J gene lost 2 bases, with 15 bases spanning the gap. The CDR3 nucleotides are TGCAGTGCCTCGAAGGGACTCATCACAGATACGCAGTATTTT. Protein sequence: CSASKGLITDTQYF.

The sample holds a few counts of this clonotype. The chain couples TRBV18 to TRBJ1-4; 10 positions match TRBD1. The CDR3 totals 14 residues. V gave up 3 bases and J gave up 7 bases; unmatched junction bases: 2. Germline CDR1 KGHSH, CDR2 LQKENI. In nucleotides, the CDR3 is TGTGCCAGCTCACCCGACAGGGGGCCTGAAAAACTGTTTTTT. Amino acid sequence: CASSPDRGPEKLFF.

A word on this clonotype: A much larger clone is a single base away; this may be a read error. Given the absence of the conserved phenylalanine or tryptophan at the CDR3 end, a read error is likely. The chain has TRBV3-1 and TRBJ2-5; 7 bases fit TRBD1. Germline trimming cut 4 bases from V and 4 bases from J; bases unmatched to any gene: 6. CDR3 size: 14 residues. Germline CDR1 LGHDT, CDR2 YNNKEL (reference sequence). CDR3 loop: CASSPYRDRETQYL. The DNA for the CDR3 is TGTGCCAGCAGCCCATACCGGGACAGAGAGACCCAGTACCTC.

The chain uses TRBV7-2 and TRBJ2-5; the match to TRBD1 covers 8 bases. The CDR3 extends over 14 amino acids. V trimming: 6 bases; J trimming: 7 bases; junction bases outside the gene matches: 10. Germline V gene sequence: CDR1 SGHTA, CDR2 FQGNSA. The CDR3 DNA reads as TGTGCCAGCAGGATGGACAGGGTCGGTCTGACCCAGTACTTC. It translates to CASRMDRVGLTQYF.

The V call is TRBV2, the J call TRBJ1-6; D ambiguous. The CDR3 runs 14 residues. Trimming took off 7 bases at V and 0 bases at J, with 7 bases between the two ends. The germline V gene encodes CDR1 SNHLY and CDR2 FYNNEI. The CDR3 is CASTFSSYNSPLHF. Written as DNA, the CDR3 is TGTGCCAGCACTTTCAGCTCCTATAATTCACCCCTCCACTTT. Full variable domain (remainder filled in from reference TRBV2 and TRBJ1-6): EPEVTQTPSHQVTQMGQEVILRCVPISNHLYFYWYRQILGQKVEFLVSFYNNEISEKSEIFDDQFSVERPDGSNFTLKIRSTKLEDSAMYFCASTFSSYNSPLHFGNGTRLTVT.

This clonotype was recorded at least ten times. The CDR3 sequence: CASSQVPLGRGVDEQYF. In nucleotides, the CDR3 is TGTGCCAGCAGCCAAGTTCCCCTGGGAAGGGGTGTCGACGAGCAGTACTTC. The V and J genes are TRBV4-2 and TRBJ2-7; D is perhaps TRBD1 (5 bases). Germline CDR1 LGHNA, CDR2 YNFKEQ. Trimming stripped 1 base from V and 5 bases from J, with 21 bases between. This CDR3 spans 17 amino acids.

The chain is built from TRBV5-1 and TRBJ1-2, with 7 bases fitting TRBD1. The V segment lost 5 bases and the J segment 2 bases; nucleotides outside the gene matches: 12. This CDR3 has 16 amino acids. CDR1 is SGHRS and CDR2 is YFSETQ in the germline V gene. As DNA, the CDR3 is TGCGCCAGCAGAGGTATAGGGGGACAGATAAACTATGGCTACACCTTC. Translation: CASRGIGGQINYGYTF.

By sample share, this clonotype is medium-sized. One junction end does not reproduce the germline sequence, and a read error may be involved. The chain combines TRBV7-7 with TRBJ2-5; D unclear. The CDR3 is 14 amino acids. Germline V lookup: CDR1 SSHAT, CDR2 FNYEAQ (reference sequence). This CDR3 reads CASSLMAGQETQYF. The CDR3, as DNA: TGTGCTAGCAGCTTAATGGCAGGCCAAGAGACCCAGTACTTC.

This clonotype was observed a single time. This chain links TRBV7-8 with TRBJ2-2; the match to TRBD1 covers 9 bases. The CDR3 covers 19 residues. The V and J ends lost 5 bases and 4 bases, in that order; junction bases with no gene match: 17. The germline CDR1 and CDR2 sequences are SGHVS and FQNEAQ. The CDR3 sequence is CASSAGQLTGGGITGELFF. In nucleotides, the CDR3 is TGTGCCAGCAGCGCGGGACAGCTGACAGGGGGAGGGATCACCGGGGAGCTGTTTTTT.

The V gene is TRBV19, the J gene TRBJ2-3; D remains ambiguous. The CDR3 extends over 12 amino acids. CDR1 is LNHDA and CDR2 is SQIVND in the germline V gene (reference sequence). Trimming took off 3 bases at V and 3 bases at J, with 4 bases between the two ends. The CDR3 loop is CASSIPTDTQYF. CDR3 in DNA: TGTGCCAGTAGTATCCCGACAGATACGCAGTATTTT.

This clonotype has a count of ten or more. This sequence joins TRBV19 and TRBJ2-6; TRBD2 matches 7 bases. The CDR3 totals 19 residues. Per the germline V gene, CDR1 is LNHDA and CDR2 is SQIVND (reference sequence). With 7 bases clipped from V and 0 bases from J, the junction kept 15 bases outside the gene matches. The CDR3 DNA follows: TGTGCCAGTATGCCGGGATGGACTAGACGATCCTCTGGGGCCAACGTCCTGACTTTC. Amino acids: CASMPGWTRRSSGANVLTF.

This clonotype was picked up many times. This chain connects TRBV2 to TRBJ2-5; TRBD2 matches 14 bases. The ends lost 6 bases at V and 4 bases at J; junction bases unmatched: 13. Germline values: CDR1 SNHLY, CDR2 FYNNEI. This CDR3 comprises 18 residues. CDR3 residues: CASSDPPGTSGGGETQYF. CDR3 DNA sequence: TGTGCCAGCAGCGATCCCCCCGGGACTAGCGGGGGCGGAGAGACCCAGTACTTC.

This clonotype is classed as medium-sized. J is TRBJ1-1 and V is TRBV2; 9 bases fit TRBD1. Germline lookup yields CDR1 SNHLY and CDR2 FYNNEI. Losses at the gene ends were 6 bases for V and 0 bases for J; bases not matched to a gene: 2. The CDR3 is made up of 14 amino acids. The CDR3 loop is CASSGQGLNTEAFF. The CDR3 DNA sequence: TGTGCCAGCAGCGGACAGGGGCTGAACACTGAAGCTTTCTTT.

V is TRBV7-2 and J is TRBJ2-1; D tentatively fits TRBD1 or TRBD2 (7 bases each). V gave up 1 base and J gave up 7 bases, with 14 bases separating them. This CDR3 spans 15 amino acids. Germline V gene sequence: CDR1 SGHTA, CDR2 FQGNSA. The CDR3 DNA follows: TGTGCCAGCAGCTTAGTAGGGAGGGGGCATAATGAGCAGTTCTTC. Encoded protein: CASSLVGRGHNEQFF.

This clonotype has ten or more counts. The chain couples TRBV19 to TRBJ2-2; TRBD1 matches 12 bases. The CDR3 is 14 residues long. The trim removed 11 bases at V and 7 bases at J, leaving 8 bases unmatched. Germline assignment: CDR1 LNHDA and CDR2 SQIVND (reference sequence). The CDR3 protein is CAGGTGGVGGELFF. The CDR3 DNA reads as TGTGCCGGGGGGACAGGGGGCGTCGGCGGGGAGCTGTTTTTT.

The chain employs TRBV19 and TRBJ2-7; 7 bases agree with TRBD1. The CDR3 has 14 residues. Unmatched junction bases numbered 3, after V lost 4 bases and J lost 0 bases. Germline CDR1 is LNHDA and CDR2 is SQIVND (reference sequence). The CDR3 DNA sequence: TGTGCCAGTAGTAGAAACAGGGGCTCCTACGAGCAGTACTTC. This translates into CASSRNRGSYEQYF.

The chain links TRBV12-5 to TRBJ2-5; D is ambiguous. The CDR3 contains 11 residues. Trimming took off 6 bases at V and 4 bases at J, with 6 bases between the two ends. Germline lookup yields CDR1 LGHNT and CDR2 FRNRAP. CDR3 sequence (DNA): TGTGCTAGTGGATTCGCAGAGACCCAGTACTTC. Translating it yields CASGFAETQYF.

The chain joins TRBV12-3 or TRBV12-4 to TRBJ1-2; 7 nucleotides align to TRBD1. The CDR3 sequence is 16 residues long. V was pared by 3 bases and J by 1 base, with 8 bases of the junction left unmatched. The CDR3, as DNA: TGTGCCAGCAGTTTGGGGTCAGGGGGAAATAACTATGGCTACACCTTC. It yields the protein CASSLGSGGNNYGYTF.

This clonotype came up a few times. V is TRBV7-8 and J is TRBJ2-1; D perhaps matches TRBD1 (6 bases). The CDR3 is 16 amino acids. Germline loops: CDR1 SGHVS, CDR2 FQNEAQ. Trimming shortened V by 5 bases and J by 5 bases, and 19 bases separated the two germline ends. The CDR3 loop is CASSQTGPLLHNEQFF. CDR3 DNA sequence: TGTGCCAGCAGCCAGACAGGTCCTCTACTACACAATGAGCAGTTCTTC.

This clonotype was seen repeatedly, ten times or more. The chain recombines TRBV28 with TRBJ1-1; tentative D call: TRBD1 (5 bases). The germline gives CDR1 MDHEN, CDR2 SYDVKM. Trimming removed 3 bases at V and 0 bases at J, with 11 bases between. The CDR3 consists of 15 residues. The CDR3 bases are TGTGCCAGCAGTTTGGAACAGGCGGTGAACACTGAAGCTTTCTTT. The encoded protein is CASSLEQAVNTEAFF.

This clonotype was recorded many times. This sequence joins TRBV28 and TRBJ1-1, with TRBD1 as a possible D gene (6 bases). The length of the CDR3 is 13 residues. Looked up from germline, CDR1 is MDHEN and CDR2 is SYDVKM. Trimming removed 6 bases at V and 1 base at J, with 9 bases between. The CDR3 here is CASRKGGNTEAFF. CDR3 DNA: TGTGCCAGCAGAAAGGGGGGGAACACTGAAGCTTTCTTT.

The chain has TRBV5-1 and TRBJ1-2; 9 bases are shared with TRBD1. Germline trimming cut 4 bases from V and 1 base from J; bases unmatched to any gene: 5. The CDR3 is 15 residues long. The germline CDR1 and CDR2 sequences are SGHRS and YFSETQ. The CDR3 loop reads CASSRETGGNYGYTF. DNA of the CDR3: TGCGCCAGCAGCCGGGAGACAGGGGGTAACTATGGCTACACCTTC.

Many counts were recorded for this clonotype. The J gene is TRBJ1-2, the V gene TRBV6-6; D not certain. Germline V CDR1 and CDR2: MNHNY, SVGAGI (reference sequence). This CDR3 contains 14 residues. V lost 5 bases to trimming and J lost 8 bases, with 18 bases between them. CDR3 protein: CASSPTTALGGYTF. The CDR3 DNA reads TGTGCCAGCAGTCCTACGACCGCTTTGGGGGGCTACACCTTC.

In its sample, this clonotype was seen once. The chain is built from TRBV20-1 and TRBJ2-2; D unclear. Germline CDR1 reads DFQATT; CDR2 reads SNEGSKA (reference sequence). Deletions cut 0 bases from V and 6 bases from J, with 2 bases between. The CDR3 is made up of 11 amino acids. CDR3 sequence reads: CSARDAGELFF. The CDR3 coding sequence is TGCAGTGCTAGAGACGCCGGGGAGCTGTTTTTT.